This TCR beta chain derives from a study of beta chain features in type 1 diabetes. As for the study in general: Sorted cells, approximately 110,000,000 in number, were examined across all samples. Overall study results and limits: Moderately but significantly shorter TCRB CDR3s were found in Type 1 diabetes patients in all four CD4+ subsets. An over-representation of cells with high TCR expression could result from cDNA sequencing. More deletions and fewer insertions at VDJ junctions were seen in type 1 diabetes patients.

In regard to this clone: Its antigen is as yet unknown.

Reverse transcribing all isolated RNA meant expressed TCRB transcripts were sequenced. TCRdb keeps only in-frame clones here, not all; method: immunoSEQ multiplex PCR. The top ten clones hold around 1.1% of a sample with about 25,000 clones, over 65% of them seen once. Sequenced material: stem cell memory CD4+ T cells from blood. The origin of this receptor is a woman in her thirties or forties with type 1 diabetes.

This chain's CDR3 is CASSSRWEDFSNEAFF. The CDR3 DNA sequence: TGTGCCAGCAGCTCCAGGTGGGAGGATTTTTCCAATGAAGCTTTCTTT. The chain uses TRBV5-4 and TRBJ1-1; D not certain. Germline values: CDR1 SGHNT, CDR2 YYREEE (reference sequence). This CDR3 is built from 16 residues. V lost 3 bases and J 7 bases, leaving 22 bases between the germline ends.